Listed below are T cell receptor beta chains from one sample, sequenced in a study of T cell changes during pregnancy in multiple sclerosis. The protocol was immunoSEQ multiplex PCR, while the TCRdb copy is restricted to in-frame clones and leaves out a portion. The sample records 55,000 to 65,000 clones, over 90% being singletons. The sample here was peripheral blood, taken in the first trimester of pregnancy. The receptors shown here come from a female donor with multiple sclerosis, enrolled in a pregnancy study. The conserved cysteine and the conserved F or W are not part of the CDR3 here. The D gene is left open where the match is weak.

v_gene | d_gene | CDR3aa
TRBV4-2 | - | ASSQDGQPHYGYT
TRBV7-3 | - | ASSGGGTEAF
TRBV6-4 | TRBD2 | ASRVAAGEYYEQY
TRBV7-8 | TRBD1 | ASSLAGTGYEQY
TRBV9 | TRBD1 | ASSFGQGGMANEKLF
TRBV4-3 | - | ASSQAEGLTYEQY
TRBV5-8 | - | ASSSDSTSTDTQY
TRBV7-3 | - | ASSLIGRVEETQY
TRBV6-5 | - | ASRAGVGGYT
TRBV25-1 | TRBD1 | ASSAQGARNSPLH
TRBV19 | - | ASGQYGYT
TRBV7-3 | - | ASSTGEAVGTQY
TRBV6-5 | - | ASVGTMNTEAF
TRBV5-4 | - | ASSLVVAPAYNEQF
TRBV14 | - | ASSQDSGKQY
TRBV5-4 | TRBD1 | ASSSKDRGEKLF
TRBV9 | - | ASSVDHQGAPLH
TRBV19 | - | ASSPGAGTGLF
TRBV6-6 | - | ASQNWGLSNTEAF
TRBV28 | - | ASSPGSYQETQY
TRBV12-5 | TRBD1 | ASGRADRADGYT
TRBV9 | TRBD1 | ASSSPYRGPTEAF
TRBV7-9 | - | ASSFGLQRSNEQF
TRBV5-8 | TRBD1 | ASSFLDRGHSEQY
TRBV7-2 | - | ASTPRGSNTGELF
TRBV6-6 | - | ASSGQPSYEQY
TRBV4-2 | TRBD2 | ASSQDRTSGAGELF
TRBV19 | - | ASSPRWDTQY
TRBV11-2 | - | ASSLKNRDIGDIQY
TRBV15 | TRBD2 | ATRSGGTTGANVLT
TRBV5-4 | TRBD1 | ASSPGQYRGFNTEAF
TRBV18 | - | ASSAGGDTEAF
TRBV4-3 | - | ASSPIDTGFQETQY